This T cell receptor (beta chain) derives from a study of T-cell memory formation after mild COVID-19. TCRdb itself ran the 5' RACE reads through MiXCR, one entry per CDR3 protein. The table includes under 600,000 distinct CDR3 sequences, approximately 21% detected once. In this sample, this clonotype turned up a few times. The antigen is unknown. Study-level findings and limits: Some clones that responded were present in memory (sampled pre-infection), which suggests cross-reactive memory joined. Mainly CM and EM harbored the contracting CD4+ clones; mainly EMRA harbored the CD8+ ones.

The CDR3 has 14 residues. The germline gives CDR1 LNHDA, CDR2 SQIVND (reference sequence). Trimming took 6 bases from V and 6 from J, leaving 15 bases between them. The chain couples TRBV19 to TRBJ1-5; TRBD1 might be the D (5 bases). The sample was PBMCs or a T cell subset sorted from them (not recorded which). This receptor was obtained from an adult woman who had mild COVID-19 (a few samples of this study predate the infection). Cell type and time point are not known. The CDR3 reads CASSGTKGGQPQHF. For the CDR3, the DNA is TGTGCCAGTAGCGGGACGAAGGGAGGTCAGCCCCAGCATTTT.